These 30 T cell receptor beta chains came from one sample sequenced in a study of blood T cell repertoires in COVID-19. Using immunoSEQ multiplex PCR, the repertoire was profiled, and TCRdb retains in-frame clones only, with some absent. The profile shows around 200,000 clones, 85% of them singletons. Sequenced sample: peripheral blood. These receptors all come from a woman older than 75 with acute or convalescent COVID-19.

There are a few counts of this clone. The J gene is TRBJ2-2, the V gene TRBV3-1 (or the pseudogene TRBV3-2); D is unresolved. CDR1 is LGHDT, CDR2 YNNKEL, per germline (reference sequence). Trimming took off 7 bases at V and 2 bases at J, with 11 bases between the two ends. The CDR3 contains 14 residues. For the CDR3, the DNA is TGTGCCAGCACCCTCGGCGGAAACACCGGGGAGCTGTTTTTT. Protein sequence: CASTLGGNTGELFF.

V gene TRBV18 combines with J gene TRBJ1-1, with TRBD1 as a possible D gene (5 bases). The V gene's germline CDR1 is KGHSH and CDR2 LQKENI. Trimming removed 2 bases from V and 1 base from J, with 11 bases in between. The CDR3 length is 15 residues. Here the CDR3 reads CASSPIVGQNTEAFF. CDR3 sequence (DNA): TGTGCCAGCTCACCAATCGTCGGACAGAACACTGAAGCTTTCTTT.

J is TRBJ1-5 and V is TRBV7-9; D is perhaps TRBD1 (6 bases). V was trimmed by 5 bases and J by 7 bases, leaving 18 bases between them. Germline CDR1 and CDR2: SEHNR and FQNEAQ (reference sequence). This CDR3 is 15 amino acids long. The DNA of the CDR3 is TGTGCCAGCAGCCCGACGGGGGGGGCGTCCCAGCCCCAGCATTTT. The encoded protein is CASSPTGGASQPQHF.

The V gene is TRBV2, the J gene TRBJ2-1; D unclear. Deletions cut 7 bases from V and 5 bases from J, with 12 bases between. The CDR3 extends over 13 amino acids. CDR1 and CDR2 (germline): SNHLY, FYNNEI. CDR3 sequence (DNA): TGTGCCAGCACCAAAGACTGGAACAATGAGCAGTTCTTC. Its translation is CASTKDWNNEQFF.

The chain couples TRBV9 to TRBJ2-3; 8 bases map to TRBD2. The CDR3 contains 16 residues. From germline, CDR1 is SGDLS and CDR2 YYNGEE. Trimming took 3 bases from V and 4 from J; bases not matched to a gene: 10. The CDR3 reads CASSGPSAGGPDTQYF. The CDR3 DNA reads TGTGCCAGCAGCGGACCTTCGGCGGGGGGTCCAGATACGCAGTATTTT.

This chain connects TRBV18 to TRBJ2-1, with TRBD1 as a possible D gene (6 bases). V was pared by 5 bases and J by 12 bases, with 11 bases between. CDR3 length equals 11 residues. Germline CDR1 KGHSH, CDR2 LQKENI. CDR3 DNA sequence: TGTGCCAGCTCAACAGGGCTATGGCAGTTCTTC. Protein: CASSTGLWQFF.

This clone was seen only a few times. The chain has TRBV7-9 and TRBJ2-5; D might be TRBD1 (5 bases). The V gene lost 3 bases and the J gene lost 3 bases, with 11 bases spanning the gap. The CDR3 contains 14 residues. The germline V gene encodes CDR1 SEHNR and CDR2 FQNEAQ (reference sequence). The CDR3 DNA reads as TGTGCCAGCAGCTTCGTGTCAGGGAAAGAGACCCAGTACTTC. It encodes CASSFVSGKETQYF.

The V gene is TRBV4-3, the J gene TRBJ1-1, with 8 bases lining up with TRBD1. This CDR3 is built from 16 residues. Looked up from germline, CDR1 is LGHNA and CDR2 is YSLEER. V was pared by 1 base and J by 3 bases, with 7 bases of the junction left unmatched. The CDR3 nucleotides read TGCGCCAGCAGCCAAGGGGATCTCAGGGGGCACACTGAAGCTTTCTTT. Its translation is CASSQGDLRGHTEAFF.

V gene TRBV30 combines with J gene TRBJ1-1; D is undetermined. V was clipped by 4 bases and J by 1 base, with 10 bases between them. The V gene's germline CDR1 is GTSNPN and CDR2 SVGIG (reference sequence). The CDR3 length is 13 residues. The chain's CDR3 is CAWNVKQNTEAFF. As DNA, the CDR3 is TGTGCCTGGAACGTAAAGCAGAACACTGAAGCTTTCTTT.

The CDR3 protein is CASSNGWGEGKKTQYF. The CDR3 DNA is TGTGCCAGTAGTAATGGTTGGGGGGAGGGCAAGAAGACCCAGTACTTC. This chain uses TRBV19 with TRBJ2-5; TRBD2 agrees at 7 bases. The CDR3 spans 16 residues. Losses at the gene ends were 4 bases for V and 6 bases for J; bases not matched to a gene: 14. Per the germline V gene, CDR1 is LNHDA and CDR2 is SQIVND (reference sequence).

The DNA for the CDR3 is TGTGCCAGCAGCTCAGATCTGAACACTGAAGCTTTCTTT. Amino acids: CASSSDLNTEAFF. The rearrangement uses TRBV6-5 and TRBJ1-1, with D unclear. Per germline, CDR1 MNHEY and CDR2 SVGAGI. The CDR3 loop spans 13 amino acids. V was shortened by 6 bases and J by 0 bases, with 8 bases between the two germline ends.

V is TRBV28 and J is TRBJ2-1; tentatively, D is TRBD2 (6 bases). V was pared by 2 bases and J by 12 bases, with 17 bases between. The CDR3 spans 14 residues. Per germline, CDR1 MDHEN and CDR2 SYDVKM. CDR3 sequence (DNA): TGTGCCAGCAGTTTACAGAATGGAGGGCCGGGGCAGTTCTTC. This codes for CASSLQNGGPGQFF.

The genes are TRBV7-2 and TRBJ2-5, with 11 bases that match TRBD2. This CDR3 is built from 17 residues. With V trimmed by 0 bases and J by 2 bases, 5 bases remained unmatched. Germline V gene data show CDR1 as SGHTA and CDR2 as FQGNSA. CDR3 in amino acids: CASSLAGGTSGQETQYF. CDR3 DNA: TGTGCCAGCAGCTTAGCCGGGGGGACTAGCGGACAAGAGACCCAGTACTTC.

This clone was seen a few times. V usage is TRBV6-6 and J usage is TRBJ2-2; D perhaps matches TRBD2 (5 bases). CDR1 and CDR2 (germline): MNHNY, SVGAGI (reference sequence). Trimming left V 2 bases short and J 7 bases short, with 11 bases between. CDR3 size: 14 residues. The CDR3 loop is CASSYALDVGELFF. For the CDR3, the DNA is TGTGCCAGCAGTTACGCACTAGATGTCGGGGAGCTGTTTTTT.

V is TRBV7-9 and J is TRBJ2-7, with TRBD2 matching over 11 bases. Germline CDR1 reads SEHNR; CDR2 reads FQNEAQ (reference sequence). CDR3 length: 14 amino acids. Germline trimming cut 7 bases from V and 4 bases from J; bases unmatched to any gene: 6. The CDR3 coding sequence is TGTGCCAGCACCTTGGGGACTAGCGGTTACGAGCAGTACTTC. Translating it yields CASTLGTSGYEQYF. Full variable domain (rest looked up from reference TRBV7-9 and TRBJ2-7): DTGVSQNPRHKITKRGQNVTFRCDPISEHNRLYWYRQTLGQGPEFLTYFQNEAQLEKSRLLSDRFSAERPKGSFSTLEIQRTEQGDSAMYLCASTLGTSGYEQYFGPGTRLTVT.

The J gene is TRBJ2-5, the V gene TRBV19, with 12 bases identical to TRBD2. Germline V CDR1 and CDR2: LNHDA, SQIVND (reference sequence). The junction had 8 bases not matched to a gene; V was cut back by 4 bases and J by 5 bases. The CDR3 totals 16 residues. CDR3 protein: CASSKRQTSGSETQYF. The CDR3 DNA sequence: TGTGCCAGTAGTAAGAGGCAGACTAGCGGGAGCGAGACCCAGTACTTC. The full variable domain, completed using reference TRBV19 and TRBJ2-5, is DGGITQSPKYLFRKEGQNVTLSCEQNLNHDAMYWYRQDPGQGLRLIYYSQIVNDFQKGDIAEGYSVSREKKESFPLTVTSAQKNPTAFYLCASSKRQTSGSETQYFGPGTRLLVL.

In the case of this clone: The junction departs from the called germline gene at one end, perhaps through a read error. The chain uses TRBV7-7 and TRBJ2-5, with 7 positions matching TRBD2. Germline V lookup: CDR1 SSHAT, CDR2 FNYEAQ (reference sequence). The CDR3 loop spans 15 amino acids. CDR3 in amino acids: CASSLGLGVRETQYF. The CDR3 DNA is TGTGCTAGCAGCCTTGGACTAGGAGTTAGGGAGACCCAGTACTTC.

CDR3 region: CASSPLDRGQIGYTF. Written as DNA, the CDR3 is TGTGCCAGCTCACCACTCGACAGGGGGCAAATCGGCTACACCTTC. The rearrangement links TRBV18 to TRBJ1-2, with 10 nucleotides matching TRBD1. Per germline, CDR1 KGHSH and CDR2 LQKENI. This CDR3 is 15 amino acids long. V shed 1 base, J shed 8 bases, and the junction held 7 bases outside the gene matches.

The J gene is TRBJ1-6, the V gene TRBV7-8, with a weak D call TRBD1 (6 bases). Germline CDR1 SGHVS, CDR2 FQNEAQ. The CDR3 runs to 15 residues. V lost 3 bases, J lost 3 bases, and 9 bases lay in between. The CDR3 here is CASSFGQNYNSPLHF. The DNA of the CDR3 is TGTGCCAGCAGCTTCGGACAGAACTATAATTCACCCCTCCACTTT.

This chain links TRBV6-5 with TRBJ2-4, with TRBD1 as a possible D gene (5 bases). This CDR3 has 13 amino acids. Germline CDR1 reads MNHEY; CDR2 reads SVGAGI. Trimming removed 5 bases from V and 12 bases from J, with 17 bases in between. CDR3 bases: TGTGCCAGCAGTCCCCCCCAGGGAAGAAGTCAGTACTTC. Translation gives CASSPPQGRSQYF.

This clone was seen just once. The chain carries TRBV28 and TRBJ1-2; a possible D gene is TRBD1 (5 bases). The V gene lost 5 bases and the J gene lost 3 bases, with 16 bases spanning the gap. The CDR3 contains 15 residues. From germline, CDR1 is MDHEN and CDR2 SYDVKM. CDR3 in DNA: TGTGCCAGCAGTGTTTCCAGGGCTGGTGACTATGGCTACACCTTC. This sequence encodes CASSVSRAGDYGYTF.

J is TRBJ1-4 and V is TRBV19; TRBD1 is a possible D gene (5 bases). CDR1 and CDR2 from the germline V gene are LNHDA and SQIVND (reference sequence). Trimming stripped 1 base from V and 0 bases from J, with 6 bases between. The CDR3 consists of 15 residues. The CDR3, as DNA: TGTGCCAGTAGTATAGCGACAGCAACTAATGAAAAACTGTTTTTT. Translating gives CASSIATATNEKLFF.

This clone was counted only a few times. Other DNA sequences in this specimen translate into the identical CDR3. The CDR3 nucleotides are TGTGCCAGTAGTCTGCAGGGAAACGGTGCAGATACGCAGTATTTT. It specifies CASSLQGNGADTQYF. V usage is TRBV19 and J usage is TRBJ2-3; D possibly corresponds to TRBD1 (5 bases). CDR1 is LNHDA, CDR2 SQIVND, per germline (reference sequence). The CDR3 is 15 amino acids. Trimming cost V 5 bases and J 4 bases, with 16 bases left between them.

V usage is TRBV7-9 and J usage is TRBJ2-2; 8 nucleotides align to TRBD1. The V segment lost 3 bases and the J segment 7 bases; nucleotides outside the gene matches: 10. The CDR3 loop spans 16 amino acids. CDR1 and CDR2 (germline): SEHNR, FQNEAQ (reference sequence). CDR3 sequence: CASSLGQGASGGELFF. DNA for the CDR3: TGTGCCAGCAGCTTGGGTCAGGGGGCATCAGGCGGGGAGCTGTTTTTT. The whole variable domain, remainder taken from reference TRBV7-9 and TRBJ2-2, is DTGVSQNPRHKITKRGQNVTFRCDPISEHNRLYWYRQTLGQGPEFLTYFQNEAQLEKSRLLSDRFSAERPKGSFSTLEIQRTEQGDSAMYLCASSLGQGASGGELFFGEGSRLTVL.

This chain connects TRBV7-6 to TRBJ1-3, with D possibly being TRBD1 (6 bases). This CDR3 has 17 residues. CDR1 is SGHVS, CDR2 FNYEAQ, per germline. V was trimmed by 4 bases and J by 2 bases, leaving 18 bases between them. CDR3 sequence reads: CASSSTSPQGPGNTIYF. DNA of the CDR3: TGTGCCAGCAGCTCTACATCTCCCCAGGGGCCTGGAAACACCATATATTTT.

V is TRBV9 and J is TRBJ2-1; 12 nucleotides match TRBD1. V was clipped by 0 bases and J by 8 bases; unmatched bases: 6. This CDR3 has 16 residues. Germline values: CDR1 SGDLS, CDR2 YYNGEE. CDR3: CASSVATGQGADEQFF. In nucleotides, the CDR3 is TGTGCCAGCAGCGTAGCTACGGGACAGGGGGCAGATGAGCAGTTCTTC.

This clone was found a few times. This chain joins TRBV6-1 and TRBJ1-2; D not certain. Germline V gene data show CDR1 as MNHNS and CDR2 as SASEGT. There are 13 residues in the CDR3. Trimming pared 1 base from V and 8 bases from J, leaving 11 bases between. CDR3 in DNA: TGTGCCAGCAGTGAAGAGTCCAATCGGGGCTACACCTTC. Translated, it gives CASSEESNRGYTF.

This chain joins TRBV9 and TRBJ2-1; 10 nucleotides agree with TRBD2. Germline trimming cut 3 bases from V and 8 bases from J; bases unmatched to any gene: 11. The CDR3 length is 16 residues. Germline CDR1 SGDLS, CDR2 YYNGEE. The CDR3 region has the DNA TGTGCCAGCAGCGCCCCTAGCGGGAGAGGTCTGGATGAGCAGTTCTTC. Amino acids: CASSAPSGRGLDEQFF. Using reference TRBV9 and TRBJ2-1 for the parts outside the CDR3, the full variable domain is DSGVTQTPKHLITATGQRVTLRCSPRSGDLSVYWYQQSLDQGLQFLIQYYNGEERAKGNILERFSAQQFPDLHSELNLSSLELGDSALYFCASSAPSGRGLDEQFFGPGTRLTVL.

The sample holds a few counts of this clone. This rearrangement joins TRBV6-5 to TRBJ2-3, with D perhaps TRBD1 (5 bases). The germline CDR1 and CDR2 sequences are MNHEY and SVGAGI. CDR3 length equals 15 residues. V dropped 2 bases and J dropped 2 bases, with 11 bases sitting between them. CDR3: CASSYRAGLTDTQYF. The DNA of the CDR3 is TGTGCCAGCAGTTACAGGGCAGGGCTCACAGATACGCAGTATTTT.

This clone was observed a handful of times. The V gene is TRBV6-2 or TRBV6-3, the J gene TRBJ2-7, with a weak D call TRBD1 (6 bases). The CDR3 loop spans 13 amino acids. Germline V gene data show CDR1 as MNHEY and CDR2 as SVGEGT. The ends were cut back, 5 bases at V and 3 bases at J, with 11 bases in the middle. In DNA form, the CDR3 reads TGTGCCAGCAGTCAGCAGACAGGCTACGAGCAGTACTTC. This codes for CASSQQTGYEQYF.